This T cell receptor beta chain was recovered during a study of blood T cells in healthy people across ages. Each individual donor underwent a draw of 8.5 to 10 milliliters of peripheral blood. Then a second PCR, running about 6 to 12 cycles, was carried out with a sample-barcoded 5' primer and a J-beta primer mix. TCRdb passed the 5' RACE reads through MiXCR, listing each CDR3 protein once. In the table there are some 1,500,000 distinct CDR3 sequences, 40% to 45% of which are singletons. V was shortened by 6 bases and J by 6 bases, with 12 bases between the two germline ends. Germline lookup yields CDR1 MDHEN and CDR2 SYDVKM. The CDR3 consists of 12 residues.

This receptor was identified in a young woman in good health. V gene TRBV28 combines with J gene TRBJ2-7; D is ambiguous. Source material: blood. The CDR3 loop reads CASSPGSSEQYF. The CDR3 DNA is TGTGCCAGCAGCCCCGGGTCATCCGAGCAGTACTTC.